This T cell receptor (beta chain) was profiled in a study of T cells after yellow fever vaccination (dated by TCRdb to about 2019). General notes on the study: Libraries from fractions with low cell numbers were prepared with the SMART-Seq v4 Ultra Low Input RNA kit. Two healthy male donors, one aged 18 to 29 and one aged 30 to 40 years, made up the cohort. To follow T-cell clones before and after primary and booster YFV17D yellow fever vaccination, bulk TCR alpha and beta repertoires were sequenced over time. Blood was drawn at multiple timepoints before and after primary and secondary immunization, with bulk PBMC replicates and cell subsets isolated.

The germline V gene (reference sequence) specifies LNHDA as CDR1 and SQIVND as CDR2. Spanning cysteine to phenylalanine, the CDR3 consists of 14 amino acids. The retained sequence is limited to the CDR3, 42 bases, with the frame set at the first base. The V end loses 1 base and the J end loses 3 bases, and a stretch of 10 bases separates them. TCR cDNA was synthesized by 5'RACE template switching, which introduced a universal primer site and unique molecular identifiers. Priming of cDNA synthesis was performed from both the TCR alpha and TCR beta constant segments. Two PCR steps were used to amplify libraries, with sample barcodes and sequencing adapters being added in the second step. Libraries were sequenced on Illumina HiSeq 2500 (2x100 bp) or NovaSeq (2x150 bp). The published analysis was carried out like this. Reads were demultiplexed and collapsed into UMI consensus sequences with MIGEC, and V(D)J alignment was performed with MiXCR. Clonotypes responding to the vaccine were identified with edgeR on replicate PBMC samples, with the criteria of FDR below 0.01 and a log2 fold change above 5 up to day 15. Bulk clonotypes were assigned CD4 or CD8 identity according to which sequenced CD4 or CD8 repertoire held them at higher abundance. TCRdb trimmed public reads at Q25 via fastp, called clones via MiXCR and kept in-frame beta chains. Rows matching on CDR3 protein sequence are summarized as one entry with the most common DNA and genes. TCRdb's processing, not the authors', yielded these V and J calls. The sample table records 160,000 or so distinct CDR3 sequences; about 7% of these occur just once. The leading ten clones occupy roughly 2.5% of the sample.

Overall study outcomes, separate from this receptor: A small share of clonotypes occurred in both CD4 and CD8 compartments, likely arising from convergent recombination. Compared with the primary T-cell response, the secondary T-cell response was weaker but faster, peaking on day 5 rather than day 15. After the booster, most clones that had expanded after primary vaccination were detected again (approximately 97% of CD4 and 88% of CD8), suggesting broad maintenance of memory. Because only a couple of donors were included in the study, the extent to which the findings can be generalized is limited. Computational filtering was required because FACS-sorted repertoires could contain abundant contaminating clonotypes from the bulk population.

The treatment or condition label on this specimen signifies: live attenuated yellow fever vaccine strain. A standard Ficoll-Paque protocol was used to isolate PBMCs from peripheral blood. Dynabeads CD4 and CD8 positive selection kits were used to isolate the CD4 and CD8 T-cell fractions. RNA was extracted with TriZol from bulk PBMCs, CD4 and CD8 fractions, and dextramer-positive and dextramer-negative fractions. This clonotype has ten or more counts. It lacks a known antigen. The sample holds no much larger clone one base away, and base qualities are not on file. This sequence originates from a young man who received the YFV17D yellow fever vaccine. Sequencing was performed on CD4+ T cells sorted from PBMCs, taken 5 to 6 days after the first yellow fever vaccination. In this chain, TRBV19 is recombined with TRBJ2-7, and perhaps TRBD1 as D gene, on 6 matching bases. The CDR3 protein sequence reads: CASSIAWGLYEQYF. The nucleotides are TGTGCCAGTAGTATAGCATGGGGGCTCTACGAGCAGTACTTC.